Below are 32 T cell receptor beta chains sequenced from a single sample in a study of blood T cell repertoires in COVID-19. Profiled with immunoSEQ multiplex PCR; TCRdb holds only in-frame clones, not every one. The repertoire consists of under 300,000 clones, with around 90% occurring once and the leading ten covering 2.1%. The sample consisted of peripheral blood. The receptors were gathered from a woman aged 55 to 70 with COVID-19, enrolled during active disease.

CDR3 residues: CASIPSPAGDYNEQFF. The DNA for the CDR3 is TGCGCCAGCATCCCATCCCCCGCGGGGGATTACAATGAGCAGTTCTTC. V gene TRBV5-1 combines with J gene TRBJ2-1, with 7 bases lining up with TRBD2. The CDR3 sequence is 16 residues long. Germline trimming cut 6 bases from V and 4 bases from J; bases unmatched to any gene: 13. Per germline, CDR1 SGHRS and CDR2 YFSETQ.

CDR3 nucleotide sequence: TGTGCCAGCAGCTTAGGAGGCCAGTTGGGTGAAGCTTTCTTT. Translating gives CASSLGGQLGEAFF. The V gene is TRBV7-2, the J gene TRBJ1-1; D ambiguous. CDR1 is SGHTA and CDR2 is FQGNSA in the germline V gene. There are 14 residues in the CDR3. V shed 1 base and J shed 7 bases, with 13 bases lying between them.

For this clone: Relative to the germline gene, one junction end is altered; a read error may explain this. This sequence joins TRBV27 and TRBJ1-2; D is unclear. Germline CDR1 MNHEY, CDR2 SMNVEV (reference sequence). CDR3 size: 14 residues. The CDR3 protein is CASGLARANYGYTF. Here the CDR3 DNA reads TGTGCCAGCGGTTTAGCACGGGCTAACTATGGCTACACCTTC.

The chain has TRBV4-1 and TRBJ2-7; maybe TRBD1 (6 bases). Per the germline V gene, CDR1 is MGHRA and CDR2 is YSYEKL. There are 15 residues in the CDR3. Trimming pared 3 bases from V and 5 bases from J, leaving 17 bases between. CDR3 in amino acids: CASSHAQGFRDEQYF. The CDR3 DNA reads as TGCGCCAGCAGCCATGCACAGGGATTTCGTGACGAGCAGTACTTC.

This clone was picked up one time. The genes are TRBV7-3 and TRBJ1-1; TRBD1 is a possible D gene (6 bases). The V gene lost 0 bases and the J gene lost 5 bases, with 13 bases spanning the gap. Germline CDR1 reads SGHTA; CDR2 reads FQGTGA. This CDR3 region has 15 residues. The CDR3 bases are TGTGCCAGCAGCTTAACGGGGGCTGAGGGGACTGAAGCTTTCTTT. It specifies CASSLTGAEGTEAFF.

The V and J genes are TRBV19 and TRBJ2-2; 10 nucleotides agree with TRBD1. Per the germline V gene, CDR1 is LNHDA and CDR2 is SQIVND (reference sequence). CDR3 size: 15 residues. Trimming at V came to 5 bases and at J to 3 bases, leaving 3 bases not matched to a gene. The CDR3 nucleotides are TGTGCCAGTAGTGGGGGACAGGGGCACACCGGGGAGCTGTTTTTT. Translated: CASSGGQGHTGELFF.

V gene TRBV19 combines with J gene TRBJ1-4; D ambiguous. Germline V lookup: CDR1 LNHDA, CDR2 SQIVND (reference sequence). Trimming pared 1 base from V and 8 bases from J, leaving 14 bases between. The CDR3 runs 15 residues. Here the CDR3 reads CASSIGRRESEKLFF. The DNA for the CDR3 is TGTGCCAGTAGTATAGGTAGAAGGGAGTCGGAAAAACTGTTTTTT.

CDR3 bases: TGTGCCAGCAGCTTAGCCGGGGGCTCTGGAAACACCATATATTTT. It codes for CASSLAGGSGNTIYF. This chain links TRBV7-9 with TRBJ1-3; D may be TRBD1 (5 bases). From germline, CDR1 is SEHNR and CDR2 FQNEAQ (reference sequence). The CDR3 runs to 15 residues. Trimming removed 0 bases from V and 0 bases from J, with 6 bases in between.

The chain employs TRBV19 and TRBJ1-5; a weak D match, TRBD1 (6 bases). CDR3 length: 13 residues. Germline V gene data show CDR1 as LNHDA and CDR2 as SQIVND (reference sequence). Trimming removed 4 bases at V and 5 bases at J, with 9 bases between. The CDR3 sequence is CASSNRVDQPQHF. The CDR3 DNA follows: TGTGCCAGTAGTAACAGGGTAGATCAGCCCCAGCATTTT. The full variable domain, rest sourced from reference TRBV19 and TRBJ1-5, is DGGITQSPKYLFRKEGQNVTLSCEQNLNHDAMYWYRQDPGQGLRLIYYSQIVNDFQKGDIAEGYSVSREKKESFPLTVTSAQKNPTAFYLCASSNRVDQPQHFGDGTRLSIL.

V gene TRBV6-2 or TRBV6-3 combines with J gene TRBJ2-2, with a tentative D call TRBD1 (5 bases). Germline-derived CDR1 and CDR2 are MNHEY and SVGEGT. Trimming shortened V by 2 bases and J by 6 bases, and 13 bases separated the two germline ends. The CDR3 is 15 amino acids. CDR3: CASSYTYRGAGELFF. CDR3 bases: TGTGCCAGCAGTTACACCTATAGGGGCGCCGGGGAGCTGTTTTTT.

The CDR3 loop is CASSPRGQGNYGYTF. CDR3 coding DNA: TGTGCCAGCTCACCTCGCGGACAGGGGAACTATGGCTACACCTTC. J is TRBJ1-2 and V is TRBV18, with 9 bases fitting TRBD1. The CDR3 contains 15 residues. Germline loops: CDR1 KGHSH, CDR2 LQKENI. The J segment lost 2 bases and the V segment lost 3 bases, leaving 4 bases of the junction unmatched.

The chain has TRBV3-1 (or the pseudogene TRBV3-2) and TRBJ2-7, with D unclear. The germline V gene encodes CDR1 LGHDT and CDR2 YNNKEL (reference sequence). The germline V and J ends were trimmed by 4 bases and 3 bases, with 16 bases remaining between them. This CDR3 has 15 residues. The CDR3 coding sequence is TGTGCCAGCAGCCCCCCTTGGCCTTTGATCTACGAGCAGTACTTC. Amino acids: CASSPPWPLIYEQYF.

Regarding this clone: Other DNA sequences within the sample encode an identical CDR3. V is TRBV30 and J is TRBJ1-1; D is undetermined. This CDR3 comprises 13 residues. Germline lookup yields CDR1 GTSNPN and CDR2 SVGIG (reference sequence). V shed 0 bases and J shed 3 bases, with 8 bases lying between them. In DNA, the CDR3 is TGTGCCTGGAGTGTACGGGGTGACACTGAAGCTTTCTTT. Translating gives CAWSVRGDTEAFF.

The chain couples TRBV6-1 to TRBJ2-6; D call uncertain. CDR3 length equals 16 residues. The V end lost 0 bases, the J end lost 1 base, and 7 bases lay between the germline ends. Germline CDR1 and CDR2: MNHNS and SASEGT. CDR3 in DNA: TGTGCCAGCAGTGAAGCGCTCGGGTCTGGGGCCAACGTCCTGACTTTC. Amino acid sequence: CASSEALGSGANVLTF.

This clone was recorded once. The chain has TRBV7-3 and TRBJ1-6; 7 bases line up with TRBD1. The junction had 7 bases not matched to a gene; V was cut back by 6 bases and J by 8 bases. The V gene's germline CDR1 is SGHTA and CDR2 FQGTGA. This CDR3 region has 14 residues. Written as DNA, the CDR3 is TGTGCCAGCAGTTTGACAGGGATTGATTCACCCCTCCACTTT. It is translated as CASSLTGIDSPLHF.

This clone was observed a few times. The V gene is TRBV5-1, the J gene TRBJ1-2; TRBD1 matches 8 bases. Germline trimming cut 7 bases from V and 2 bases from J; bases unmatched to any gene: 7. Germline lookup yields CDR1 SGHRS and CDR2 YFSETQ. The CDR3 is 14 amino acids. CDR3 nucleotides: TGCGCCAGCTCTACAGGGGGGGGAAACTATGGCTACACCTTC. It codes for CASSTGGGNYGYTF.

The rearrangement joins TRBV3-1 (or the pseudogene TRBV3-2) to TRBJ2-4; 8 bases line up with TRBD2. The V gene end was trimmed by 0 bases and the J gene end by 0 bases; junction bases not matched to a gene: 13. From germline, CDR1 is LGHDT and CDR2 YNNKEL (reference sequence). The CDR3 has 20 amino acids. CDR3 residues: CASSQDAGGAGTLAKNIQYF. The CDR3 DNA reads as TGTGCCAGCAGCCAAGATGCGGGGGGAGCAGGAACCCTAGCCAAAAACATTCAGTACTTC.

A single count supports this clone. V gene TRBV18 combines with J gene TRBJ1-2; maybe TRBD1 (5 bases). Germline V gene data show CDR1 as KGHSH and CDR2 as LQKENI. The CDR3 sequence is 15 residues long. Trimming stripped 2 bases from V and 6 bases from J, with 16 bases between. In nucleotides, the CDR3 is TGTGCCAGCTCACCAATGACAAGCAAAGGGGATGGCTACACCTTC. It encodes CASSPMTSKGDGYTF.

The chain has TRBV27 and TRBJ2-3; 11 bases match TRBD1. This CDR3 contains 16 residues. The trim removed 5 bases at V and 2 bases at J, leaving 6 bases unmatched. The germline V gene encodes CDR1 MNHEY and CDR2 SMNVEV (reference sequence). This chain's CDR3 is CASSGDRGGPTDTQYF. In DNA, the CDR3 is TGTGCCAGCAGTGGGGACAGGGGGGGACCCACAGATACGCAGTATTTT.

The chain is built from TRBV3-1 (or the pseudogene TRBV3-2) and TRBJ1-2, with TRBD1 matching over 8 bases. CDR1 and CDR2 (germline): LGHDT, YNNKEL (reference sequence). This CDR3 is 16 amino acids long. V lost 1 base to trimming and J lost 4 bases; unmatched junction nucleotides: 8. The CDR3 nucleotides are TGTGCCAGCAGCCAAGGGGCAGGGGGCCGTATCTATGGCTACACCTTC. It is translated as CASSQGAGGRIYGYTF.

The CDR3 loop is CASSDNPTGVADTGELFF. Here the CDR3 DNA reads TGCGCCAGCAGTGATAACCCGACAGGGGTGGCGGACACCGGGGAGCTGTTTTTT. The chain couples TRBV10-1 to TRBJ2-2; 8 bases line up with TRBD1. The CDR3 is 18 amino acids. With 3 bases clipped from V and 3 bases from J, the junction kept 12 bases outside the gene matches. Per the germline V gene, CDR1 is WNHNN and CDR2 is SYGVQD (reference sequence).

Turning to this clone: The sample contains more than one DNA sequence encoding this CDR3. The V gene is TRBV25-1, the J gene TRBJ2-3; D is undetermined. Trimming cost V 1 base and J 3 bases, with 5 bases left between them. The CDR3 extends over 13 amino acids. Germline-derived CDR1 and CDR2 are MGHDK and SYGVNS. The CDR3 region is CASSESGTDTQYF. The DNA of the CDR3 is TGTGCCAGCAGTGAATCAGGTACAGATACGCAGTATTTT.

The rearrangement uses TRBV5-4 and TRBJ1-1, with D perhaps TRBD1 (5 bases). V lost 2 bases, J lost 1 base, and 9 bases lay in between. The CDR3 spans 14 residues. From germline, CDR1 is SGHNT and CDR2 YYREEE (reference sequence). CDR3 coding DNA: TGTGCCAGCAGCTTCGCAGGGCCGAACACTGAAGCTTTCTTT. This sequence encodes CASSFAGPNTEAFF.

The rearrangement links TRBV12-3 or TRBV12-4 to TRBJ2-5, with D perhaps matching TRBD2 (5 bases). This CDR3 is 11 amino acids long. With 6 bases removed from V and 7 bases from J, the gap between germline ends came to 9 bases. In DNA, the CDR3 is TGTGCCAGCAGGGGAGAAGGGACCCAGTACTTC. Encoded protein: CASRGEGTQYF.

Regarding this clone: Within the sample, other DNA sequences also encode this same CDR3. The rearrangement uses TRBV9 and TRBJ1-2, with TRBD1 matching 7 bases. Germline values: CDR1 SGDLS, CDR2 YYNGEE. With V trimmed by 0 bases and J by 4 bases, 3 bases remained unmatched. The CDR3 is 14 residues long. CDR3 protein: CASSVGQGGYGYTF. CDR3 bases: TGTGCCAGCAGCGTAGGTCAGGGGGGCTATGGCTACACCTTC.

This chain connects TRBV3-1 (or the pseudogene TRBV3-2) to TRBJ1-2; D is perhaps TRBD1 (5 bases). Germline loops: CDR1 LGHDT, CDR2 YNNKEL (reference sequence). V was cut by 4 bases and J by 8 bases, with 20 bases left in between. The CDR3 spans 15 residues. The CDR3 sequence: CASSPSSGGTGGYTF. The CDR3 DNA reads as TGTGCCAGCAGCCCTAGCTCGGGGGGAACGGGCGGCTACACCTTC.

As for this clone: The same CDR3 can be traced to other DNA sequences in this sample. The V call is TRBV5-1, the J call TRBJ2-2, with D tentatively TRBD1 (5 bases). The CDR3 is 14 residues long. V lost 1 base to trimming and J lost 1 base, with 5 bases between them. The germline gives CDR1 SGHRS, CDR2 YFSETQ. CDR3 region: CASSLTGNTGELFF. The CDR3 DNA follows: TGCGCCAGCAGCTTGACAGGGAACACCGGGGAGCTGTTTTTT.

The rearrangement uses TRBV19 and TRBJ1-5; a weak D match, TRBD1 (6 bases). Trimming took 2 bases from V and 2 from J, leaving 7 bases between them. This CDR3 region has 14 residues. Germline assignment: CDR1 LNHDA and CDR2 SQIVND (reference sequence). CDR3 sequence (DNA): TGTGCCAGTAGTATACACAGGGGCAATCAGCCCCAGCATTTT. It encodes CASSIHRGNQPQHF.

The chain is built from TRBV30 and TRBJ2-1, with 10 bases aligning to TRBD1. V trimming: 7 bases; J trimming: 2 bases; junction bases outside the gene matches: 11. Germline V gene lookup returns CDR1 GTSNPN and CDR2 SVGIG (reference sequence). This CDR3 is 16 amino acids long. The CDR3 DNA is TGTGCCTCCCATCAGGGGGGGACAGGGGCCTACAATGAGCAGTTCTTC. Its protein is CASHQGGTGAYNEQFF.

V and J are TRBV4-1 and TRBJ1-1; D is uncertain. The CDR3 contains 15 residues. V was trimmed by 4 bases and J by 6 bases, leaving 18 bases between them. Per the germline V gene, CDR1 is MGHRA and CDR2 is YSYEKL. CDR3 sequence reads: CASSLLILGGSEAFF. CDR3 in DNA: TGCGCCAGCAGCCTTCTGATTCTAGGCGGGTCTGAAGCTTTCTTT.

The chain recombines TRBV7-8 with TRBJ1-5, with 8 nucleotides matching TRBD1. The V gene end was trimmed by 2 bases and the J gene end by 2 bases; junction bases not matched to a gene: 8. Germline V gene data show CDR1 as SGHVS and CDR2 as FQNEAQ. CDR3 length: 17 amino acids. CDR3 in DNA: TGTGCCAGCAGCTTATCAGGGGGCACGTATCGCAATCAGCCCCAGCATTTT. Protein product: CASSLSGGTYRNQPQHF.

About this clone itself: One end of the junction varies from germline; a read error may be responsible. The rearrangement joins TRBV7-7 to TRBJ2-2; TRBD1 matches at 7 bases. The CDR3 has 17 amino acids. Per the germline V gene, CDR1 is SSHAT and CDR2 is FNYEAQ (reference sequence). The CDR3 sequence is CASSLGPRQGNTGELFF. Here the CDR3 DNA reads TGTGCTAGCAGCTTAGGACCTCGACAGGGGAACACCGGGGAGCTGTTTTTT.